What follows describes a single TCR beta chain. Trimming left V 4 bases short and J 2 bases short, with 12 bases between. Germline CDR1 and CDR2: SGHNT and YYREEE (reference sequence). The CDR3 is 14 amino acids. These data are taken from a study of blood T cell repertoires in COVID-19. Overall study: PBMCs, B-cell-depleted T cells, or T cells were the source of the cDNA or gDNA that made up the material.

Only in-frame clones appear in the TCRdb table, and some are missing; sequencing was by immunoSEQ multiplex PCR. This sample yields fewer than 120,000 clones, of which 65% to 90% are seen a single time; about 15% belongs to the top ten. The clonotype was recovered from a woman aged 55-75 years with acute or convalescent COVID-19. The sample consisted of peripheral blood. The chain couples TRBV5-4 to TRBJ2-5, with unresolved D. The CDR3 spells CASSPSGYQETQYF. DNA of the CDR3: TGTGCCAGCAGCCCTTCCGGGTATCAAGAGACCCAGTACTTC.